Listed below are T cell receptor beta chains from one sample, sequenced in a study of control samples from healthy donors and cancer patients. TCRdb's table, derived via immunoSEQ multiplex PCR, lists solely in-frame clones and lacks some. This table has tens of thousands of clones, around 90% appearing once. Sequencing input: blood. These receptors were collected from a woman in her 70s in good health. The CDR3 runs from the conserved cysteine through the conserved F or W. Fields, in order: D gene, V gene, J gene, CDR3 length, clone size, CDR3 DNA, CDR3 protein. The D gene is left open where the match is weak. Clone size appears in some rows only: once, few, many, or a class for an expanded clone.

TRBD1	TRBV11-2	TRBJ1-2	14	-	TGTGCCAGCAGCTCCACCGGACAGGGAAGTGGCTACACCTTC	CASSSTGQGSGYTF
-	TRBV6-5	TRBJ1-6	16	-	TGTGCCAGCAGTTACTCGACTCTGACGCGTAATTCACCCCTCCACTTT	CASSYSTLTRNSPLHF
TRBD1	TRBV9	TRBJ2-7	15	-	TGTGCCAGCAGCGTAGGTCCAGGGGGCTTGTACGAGCAGTACTTC	CASSVGPGGLYEQYF
-	TRBV30	TRBJ2-1	12	-	TGTGCCTGGAGTGTTGACTACAATGAGCAGTTCTTC	CAWSVDYNEQFF
TRBD1	TRBV2	TRBJ1-4	15	-	TGTGCCAGCAGTGACCGGACAGGGAGGGATGAAAAACTGTTTTTT	CASSDRTGRDEKLFF
-	TRBV6-5	TRBJ1-4	15	-	TGTGCCAGCACCGCCGTATTTGCAACTAATGAAAAACTGTTTTTT	CASTAVFATNEKLFF
TRBD2	TRBV14	TRBJ2-7	19	-	TGTGCCAGCAGCCAAGAGGCCCCTGCTCCGGGACTAGATTCCTACGAGCAGTACTTC	CASSQEAPAPGLDSYEQYF
TRBD2	TRBV9	TRBJ2-5	17	-	TGTGCCAGCAGCGCTTCCCTCGTACTAGCGGCAGGAGAGACCCAGTACTTC	CASSASLVLAAGETQYF
-	TRBV6-5	TRBJ1-1	11	-	TGTGCCAGCAGCCATAGTACTGAAGCTTTCTTT	CASSHSTEAFF
-	TRBV5-6	TRBJ1-1	15	-	TGTGCCAGCAGGTACGGCACGGGAGCTTACGCTGAAGCTTTCTTT	CASRYGTGAYAEAFF
-	TRBV11-1	TRBJ2-5	15	medium-sized	TGTGCCAGCAGCTTAAACCAGGCCAGTGGGGAGACCCAGTACTTC	CASSLNQASGETQYF
-	TRBV3-1/TRBV3-2	TRBJ1-4	14	-	TGTGCCAGCAGCCAAGCAGGGATAAGCGAAAAACTGTTTTTT	CASSQAGISEKLFF
-	TRBV6-2/TRBV6-3	TRBJ2-2	13	-	TGTGCCAGCAGTTACCGGAGGACCGGGGAGCTGTTTTTT	CASSYRRTGELFF
-	TRBV14	TRBJ2-7	13	few	TGTGCCAGCAGCCGGGACATGGTCAGGGAGCAGTACTTC	CASSRDMVREQYF
TRBD1	TRBV29-1	TRBJ1-2	13	-	TGCAGTTACAGAACAGGGGGCCTAGGTGGCTACACCTTC	CSYRTGGLGGYTF
-	TRBV6-1	TRBJ1-1	13	-	TGTGCCAGCAGTGAGGGCGAGAGCACTGAAGCTTTCTTT	CASSEGESTEAFF
-	TRBV18	TRBJ2-2	13	few	TGTGCCAGCTCACCAGGGGCCACCGGGGAGCTGTTTTTT	CASSPGATGELFF
TRBD1	TRBV29-1	TRBJ1-1	14	-	TGCAGCGTTGATAAACAGGGGATGAACACTGAAGCTTTCTTT	CSVDKQGMNTEAFF
-	TRBV29-1	TRBJ1-1	13	few	TGCAGCGCGCAGGGAGGTAAGGACACTGAAGCTTTCTTT	CSAQGGKDTEAFF
-	TRBV25-1	TRBJ2-1	11	once	TGTGCCAGCAGGAGGGCAGGTGAGCAGTTCTTC	CASRRAGEQFF
-	TRBV19	TRBJ2-7	12	-	TGTGCCAGCCGGGACCCGCCGGGTGAGCAGTACTTC	CASRDPPGEQYF
-	TRBV7-2	TRBJ2-1	14	once	TGTGCCAGCAGCTTTCAGCCAGCCTACAATGAGCAGTTCTTC	CASSFQPAYNEQFF
TRBD1	TRBV5-1	TRBJ2-1	15	-	TGCGCCAGCAGCGGACAGGGGGAAGCCTTCAATGAGCAGTTCTTC	CASSGQGEAFNEQFF
TRBD1	TRBV11-2	TRBJ2-6	17	-	TGTGCCAGCAGCAGGAGGACAGGGACGCCTGGGGCCAACGTCCTGACTTTC	CASSRRTGTPGANVLTF
-	TRBV4-1	TRBJ1-2	16	-	TGCGCCAGCAGCCAAGTTCCAGGCCGGGATCCCTATGGCTACACCTTC	CASSQVPGRDPYGYTF
-	TRBV5-4	TRBJ2-2	15	-	TGTGCCAGCAGCTTGCGGGGACGAATCACCGGGGAGCTGTTTTTT	CASSLRGRITGELFF
-	TRBV6-5	TRBJ1-5	15	-	TGTGCCAGCAGTTGGGGCAGATCTTTCAATCAGCCCCAGCATTTT	CASSWGRSFNQPQHF
-	TRBV9	TRBJ1-3	18	-	TGTGCCAGCAGCGTAGGGCATAGTGGGGGGGCCTCTGGAAACACCATATATTTT	CASSVGHSGGASGNTIYF
-	TRBV6-5	TRBJ2-2	15	-	TGTGCCAGCACAGGAGGGGCGAAGAACACCGGGGAGCTGTTTTTT	CASTGGAKNTGELFF
-	TRBV5-4	TRBJ1-1	15	-	TGTGCCAGCAGCTTGGACTCGACAGCGAACACTGAAGCTTTCTTT	CASSLDSTANTEAFF
-	TRBV30	TRBJ1-2	13	-	TGTGCCTGGAGTGTAAGCGGGGCTGATGGCTACACCTTC	CAWSVSGADGYTF
-	TRBV3-1/TRBV3-2	TRBJ1-1	13	-	TGTGCCAGCAGCCCACAGGGGAACACTGAAGCTTTCTTT	CASSPQGNTEAFF
-	TRBV6-5	TRBJ1-1	13	-	TGTGCCAGCAAAATGACAGGAAACACTGAAGCTTTCTTT	CASKMTGNTEAFF
-	TRBV29-1	TRBJ1-2	15	-	TGCAGCGTTACTACGGGGCCCCATGGGGACTATGGCTACACCTTC	CSVTTGPHGDYGYTF
TRBD1	TRBV6-1	TRBJ1-2	16	-	TGTGCCAGCAGTGTATTAATGGTGGGACAGGGGGATGGCTACACCTTC	CASSVLMVGQGDGYTF
TRBD1	TRBV3-1/TRBV3-2	TRBJ1-6	15	-	TGTGCCAGCAGCCAAGGCGCGGGACAGACTGCACCCCTCCACTTT	CASSQGAGQTAPLHF
-	TRBV2	TRBJ1-5	16	few	TGTGCCAGCAGTGGCGAGGGGGGCTCTAGCAATCAGCCCCAGCATTTT	CASSGEGGSSNQPQHF
-	TRBV5-6	TRBJ2-6	17	-	TGTGCCAGCAGCTTGCTGGGAAGGGGATCTGGGGCCAACGTCCTGACTTTC	CASSLLGRGSGANVLTF
-	TRBV2	TRBJ1-2	11	-	TGTGCCAGCATGCAGGGTTATGGCTACACCTTC	CASMQGYGYTF
TRBD1	TRBV19	TRBJ1-1	16	-	TGTGCCAGCTGGGACAGGATAAGTCTGCCAAACACTGAAGCTTTCTTT	CASWDRISLPNTEAFF
-	TRBV7-8	TRBJ1-6	15	-	TGTGCCAGCAGCCCCTGGGGCCGAAGTGATTCACCCCTCCACTTT	CASSPWGRSDSPLHF
-	TRBV2	TRBJ1-1	13	once	TGTGCCAGCAAAAGGGGGGTTAACACTGAAGCTTTCTTT	CASKRGVNTEAFF
-	TRBV6-8	TRBJ1-5	13	once	TGTGCCAGCAGGGGGGGCTGGGATCAGCCCCAGCATTTT	CASRGGWDQPQHF
TRBD2	TRBV9	TRBJ2-1	15	-	TGTGCCAGCAGCGTAGATGGGCGGGGGGTCGGTGAGCAGTTCTTC	CASSVDGRGVGEQFF
-	TRBV6-5	TRBJ2-7	15	-	TGTGCCAGCAGTTACTCCCCCCGGGCAGGGTACGAGCAGTACTTC	CASSYSPRAGYEQYF
-	TRBV19	TRBJ1-2	14	-	TGTGCCAGTAGTATAGATCCACGATCTATGGGCTACACCTTC	CASSIDPRSMGYTF
-	TRBV6-1	TRBJ2-1	12	-	TGTGCCAGCAGTGAAGATAGGAATGAGCAGTTCTTC	CASSEDRNEQFF
TRBD1	TRBV5-6	TRBJ1-2	14	-	TGTGCCAGCAGCTCAATGACAGGGGCGTATGGCTACACCTTC	CASSSMTGAYGYTF
-	TRBV30	TRBJ1-1	13	few	TGTGCCTGGAGGAAACAGGGGAACACTGAAGCTTTCTTT	CAWRKQGNTEAFF
TRBD1	TRBV7-9	TRBJ1-1	14	-	TGTGCCAGCAGCTTCAGGGACAGACCCCCCGAAGCTTTCTTT	CASSFRDRPPEAFF
-	TRBV3-1/TRBV3-2	TRBJ1-2	14	-	TGTGCCAGCAGCCCCACCGGGTCCGGTCGTGGCTACACCTTC	CASSPTGSGRGYTF
-	TRBV7-3	TRBJ1-6	15	-	TGTGCCAGCAGCTTATCCCGCAGGGGCGTTTCACCCCTCCACTTT	CASSLSRRGVSPLHF
-	TRBV3-1/TRBV3-2	TRBJ2-4	15	-	TGTGCCAGCAGCCGTACAGAAGGAGCCAAAAACATTCAGTACTTC	CASSRTEGAKNIQYF
-	TRBV19	TRBJ2-3	12	-	TGTGCCAGTAGTTGGCCCCCGGGGACGCAGTATTTT	CASSWPPGTQYF
-	TRBV3-1/TRBV3-2	TRBJ1-1	13	-	TGTGCCAGCAGCCAGGGTTTCCACACTGAAGCTTTCTTT	CASSQGFHTEAFF